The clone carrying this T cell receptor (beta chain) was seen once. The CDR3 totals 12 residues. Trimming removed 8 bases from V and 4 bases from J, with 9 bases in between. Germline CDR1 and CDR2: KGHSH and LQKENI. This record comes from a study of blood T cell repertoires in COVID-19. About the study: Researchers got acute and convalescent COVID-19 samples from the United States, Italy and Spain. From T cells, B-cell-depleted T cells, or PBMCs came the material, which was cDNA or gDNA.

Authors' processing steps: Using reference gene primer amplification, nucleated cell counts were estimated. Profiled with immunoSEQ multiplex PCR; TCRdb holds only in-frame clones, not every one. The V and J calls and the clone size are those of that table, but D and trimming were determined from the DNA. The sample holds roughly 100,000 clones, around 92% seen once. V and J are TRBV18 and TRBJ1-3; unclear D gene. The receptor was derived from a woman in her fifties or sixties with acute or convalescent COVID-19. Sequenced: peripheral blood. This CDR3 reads CASTEPGNTIYF. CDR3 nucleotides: TGTGCCAGCACAGAACCGGGAAACACCATATATTTT.